This TCR beta chain appears in the sequencing data of a study of blood T cells in healthy people across ages (dated by TCRdb to between 2015 and 2016). As for the study more broadly: In model experiments, roughly one uniquely barcoded TCR beta cDNA molecule per two T cells was captured by template switching. The study measured age-related changes in TCR beta repertoire diversity using deep sequencing normalized with unique cDNA molecular identifiers. Donors were grouped into four age groups: young (average approximately 15 years), middle-aged (39), aged (62) and long-lived (about 82). To avoid experimental bias, donors of different ages were spread randomly across the sequencing lanes. Two additional independent replicas of 1 million unique cDNA reads from the same blood draw were analyzed for two donors (one aged 18 to 30 and one aged 80 or older). General conclusions and limits of the study: Compared with the aged group, the long-lived group had more naive CD4+ T cells, fewer expanded clones and increased TCR diversity, a pattern suggesting age selection. Since profiling was done on bulk unsorted PBMCs, naive and antigen-experienced compartments could not be conclusively compared. Because the CMV infection status of the donors was unknown, age-related changes in expanded clonotypes may potentially have been confounded. Total diversity estimates from one million sequenced T cells were considered lower bounds and underestimates. As age increased, observed TCR beta diversity per million T cells dropped in a roughly linear way, and a significant reduction was already evident by age 40. A strong correlation was found between observed TCR beta diversity and the percentage of naive T cells measured by flow cytometry.

The donors were around 39 Caucasian individuals from Russia, aged 6 to 90 years, who were systemically healthy. Each donor gave 8 to 10 milliliters of peripheral blood, drawn into EDTA-treated Vacutainer tubes. PBMCs were isolated by Ficoll-Paque density-gradient centrifugation, with at least 6.5 million obtained per sample. Trizol reagent was used to extract total RNA from the PBMCs, yielding at least 6 micrograms per sample. For every donor, an aliquot of PBMCs went through flow cytometry to measure the percentages of naive CD45RAhigh/CD27high T cells. The CDR3 spans 13 residues, from the cysteine through the phenylalanine. Solely the CDR3 DNA is kept, with 39 bases framed from the first base. At the junction V is shortened by 6 bases and J by 3 bases, with 14 bases in between. Sequences DFQATT (CDR1) and SNEGSKA (CDR2) are obtained from the germline V gene (reference sequence). A single count supports this clonotype. Its antigen is currently not known. No much larger clone is present one base from it, and per-base qualities are unavailable. A lone read offers only weak evidence.

The method was 5' RACE. TCRdb shows the sequencer as Illumina HiSeq 2500. The second PCR ran for roughly 7 to 12 cycles and used a J-beta primer mix along with a sample-barcoded 5' primer. Each TCR beta cDNA molecule received a unique molecular identifier from a template-switch 5' adaptor carrying 12 random nucleotides. Each sample yielded at least 3 million CDR3-containing paired-end reads. First-strand cDNA was synthesized from all RNA with the Mint cDNA synthesis kit, primed by a TRBC-specific oligonucleotide. After uracil-DNA glycosylase treatment, a first 18-cycle PCR used universal primers M1SS and BC2_uni_R on all cDNA. The paper's data handling went like this. For normalization, 1 million high-quality reads were randomly selected from each sample, with every read carrying a distinct molecular identifier. Instead of being binned into consensus sequences, reads with shared molecular identifiers were discarded. MiTCR, run with a Q25 quality threshold and the strictest error-elimination algorithm, handled CDR3 identification, clonotype clustering and error correction. Lower-bound total TCR beta diversity was estimated with a nonparametric unseen species model using Euler transformation. TCRdb reworked the public reads: Q25 trimming with fastp, MiXCR clone assembly, productive beta chains retained. Merged by CDR3 protein, the rows form single entries marked with the most common genes and DNA. TCRdb's processing, not the authors' own work, is the source of the V and J calls. The sample table contains about 1.6 million distinct CDR3 sequences; only one count was recorded for about 31% of them. The leading ten clones occupy 10% to 12% of the sample.

This receptor chain uses TRBV20-1 and TRBJ1-1; the D gene cannot be named for sure. Sequenced input: blood. This clonotype was obtained from a woman in her thirties in good health. The nucleotide sequence is TGCAGTGCCCCCTGGGGAGGGTACACTGAAGCTTTCTTT. Its protein is CSAPWGGYTEAFF.